Each of the 19 T cell receptor beta chains below was sequenced from the same sample in a study of CD8+ T cells in alopecia areata. RNA was extracted and reverse transcribed into cDNA as the sequencing template. Clones were read by immunoSEQ multiplex PCR, and TCRdb kept only the in-frame ones, dropping some. Of about 300,000 clones in the sample, roughly 64% are singletons; the top ten hold around 1.8%. The sample's treatment: oral pan-JAK inhibitor, 5-10 mg twice daily. The starting material was CD4+ T cells sorted from blood, obtained at week 24, from a patient treated with tofacitinib. Receptors were obtained from a human donor with alopecia areata.

This clone has just a few counts. J is TRBJ1-2 and V is TRBV14, with no clear D. Trimming took off 1 base at V and 8 bases at J, with 11 bases between the two ends. This CDR3 region has 13 residues. Germline V lookup: CDR1 SGHDN, CDR2 FVKESK. CDR3 loop: CASSQVPTGGYTF. In DNA, the CDR3 is TGTGCCAGCAGCCAAGTCCCCACTGGGGGCTACACCTTC. The full variable domain, in which reference TRBV14 and TRBJ1-2 provide the parts outside the CDR3, is EAGVTQFPSHSVIEKGQTVTLRCDPISGHDNLYWYRRVMGKEIKFLLHFVKESKQDESGMPNNRFLAERTGGTYSTLKVQPAELEDSGVYFCASSQVPTGGYTFGSGTRLTVV.

This clone was counted many times. The gene calls are TRBV7-8 and TRBJ1-5; D is unclear. The CDR3 covers 16 residues. Per germline, CDR1 SGHVS and CDR2 FQNEAQ. The germline V and J ends were trimmed by 5 bases and 0 bases, with 14 bases remaining between them. The CDR3 DNA sequence: TGTGCCAGCAGCCCTAATCGTTTGGTTAGCAATCAGCCCCAGCATTTT. Protein sequence: CASSPNRLVSNQPQHF.

V is TRBV30 and J is TRBJ1-1; D ambiguous. The CDR3 loop spans 16 amino acids. Germline CDR1 is GTSNPN and CDR2 is SVGIG (reference sequence). Trimming pared 5 bases from V and 2 bases from J, leaving 21 bases between. The CDR3 DNA reads as TGTGCCTGGGTTCCTGAGGGAGAAGAGGGAAACACTGAAGCTTTCTTT. It is translated as CAWVPEGEEGNTEAFF.

This chain connects TRBV4-1 to TRBJ2-2; 10 positions match TRBD1. The CDR3 is made up of 17 amino acids. V dropped 3 bases and J dropped 1; count of bases not matched to a gene: 5. Per the germline V gene, CDR1 is MGHRA and CDR2 is YSYEKL. CDR3: CASSHRRDRGNTGELFF. DNA for the CDR3: TGCGCCAGCAGCCATCGCCGGGACAGGGGGAACACCGGGGAGCTGTTTTTT.

V and J are TRBV15 and TRBJ1-4; 9 nucleotides agree with TRBD1. The CDR3 covers 15 residues. Germline values: CDR1 LNHNV, CDR2 YYDKDF (reference sequence). V lost 3 bases to trimming and J lost 7 bases; unmatched junction nucleotides: 6. CDR3 DNA sequence: TGTGCCACCAGCAGCGACAGGGGGTTGGCTGAAAAACTGTTTTTT. Encoded protein: CATSSDRGLAEKLFF. Complete variable domain (other parts from reference TRBV15 and TRBJ1-4): DAMVIQNPRYQVTQFGKPVTLSCSQTLNHNVMYWYQQKSSQAPKLLFHYYDKDFNNEADTPDNFQSRRPNTSFCFLDIRSPGLGDTAMYLCATSSDRGLAEKLFFGSGTQLSVL.

In its sample, this clone was seen a few times. The chain joins TRBV28 to TRBJ2-3; D may match TRBD1 or TRBD2 (6 bases each). Germline V lookup: CDR1 MDHEN, CDR2 SYDVKM. This CDR3 is 15 amino acids long. V dropped 2 bases and J dropped 6 bases, with 15 bases sitting between them. The CDR3 sequence is CASSLGGGRVDTQYF. As DNA, the CDR3 is TGTGCCAGCAGTTTAGGTGGGGGGCGAGTGGATACGCAGTATTTT.

This rearrangement joins TRBV28 to TRBJ1-1; 7 nucleotides line up with TRBD1. Germline values: CDR1 MDHEN, CDR2 SYDVKM. This CDR3 comprises 15 residues. The junction had 11 bases not matched to a gene; V was cut back by 5 bases and J by 5 bases. Here the CDR3 reads CASSPPTGRKTEAFF. The CDR3 nucleotides are TGTGCCAGCAGTCCCCCGACAGGGCGAAAGACTGAAGCTTTCTTT. The full variable domain, rest sourced from reference TRBV28 and TRBJ1-1, is DVKVTQSSRYLVKRTGEKVFLECVQDMDHENMFWYRQDPGLGLRLIYFSYDVKMKEKGDIPEGYSVSREKKERFSLILESASTNQTSMYLCASSPPTGRKTEAFFGQGTRLTVV.

The V and J genes are TRBV7-8 and TRBJ2-3; 9 bases are shared with TRBD2. Trimming cost V 0 bases and J 0 bases; bases outside gene matches: 4. This CDR3 region has 17 residues. CDR1 SGHVS and CDR2 FQNEAQ come from the germline V gene. In nucleotides, the CDR3 is TGTGCCAGCAGCTTAGCTAGCGGGGGACCAAGCACAGATACGCAGTATTTT. This codes for CASSLASGGPSTDTQYF.

This chain joins TRBV29-1 and TRBJ1-1; a weak D match, TRBD1 (5 bases). Germline V lookup: CDR1 SQVTM, CDR2 ANQGSEA. V gave up 3 bases and J gave up 5 bases, with 19 bases separating them. The CDR3 contains 15 residues. Here the CDR3 DNA reads TGCAGCGTTGATAACTGGGACGGGGTCGGGACTGAAGCTTTCTTT. It is translated as CSVDNWDGVGTEAFF.

This clone was picked up a small number of times. The rearrangement links TRBV29-1 to TRBJ2-7; D ambiguous. Germline values: CDR1 SQVTM, CDR2 ANQGSEA. This CDR3 contains 14 residues. The V and J ends lost 3 bases and 0 bases respectively, with 12 bases between them. Here the CDR3 reads CSVELAPTSYEQYF. CDR3 nucleotides: TGCAGCGTTGAGCTGGCTCCAACCTCCTACGAGCAGTACTTC.

The rearrangement uses TRBV28 and TRBJ2-3; D is perhaps TRBD2 (5 bases). V was pared by 7 bases and J by 6 bases, with 11 bases between. The CDR3 is 12 amino acids. Per germline, CDR1 MDHEN and CDR2 SYDVKM. CDR3 DNA sequence: TGTGCCAGCACCGAGAGGAGGGATACGCAGTATTTT. Protein sequence: CASTERRDTQYF. Drawing the rest from reference TRBV28 and TRBJ2-3, the complete variable domain is DVKVTQSSRYLVKRTGEKVFLECVQDMDHENMFWYRQDPGLGLRLIYFSYDVKMKEKGDIPEGYSVSREKKERFSLILESASTNQTSMYLCASTERRDTQYFGPGTRLTVL.

V is TRBV28 and J is TRBJ1-1, with D tentatively TRBD1 (5 bases). Deletions cut 3 bases from V and 1 base from J, with 6 bases between. This CDR3 has 13 residues. Germline-derived CDR1 and CDR2 are MDHEN and SYDVKM. The CDR3 nucleotides read TGTGCCAGCAGTTTTAGGGGGAACACTGAAGCTTTCTTT. It codes for CASSFRGNTEAFF. Full variable domain (remainder filled in from reference TRBV28 and TRBJ1-1): DVKVTQSSRYLVKRTGEKVFLECVQDMDHENMFWYRQDPGLGLRLIYFSYDVKMKEKGDIPEGYSVSREKKERFSLILESASTNQTSMYLCASSFRGNTEAFFGQGTRLTVV.

This clone was seen only a few times. The chain links TRBV29-1 to TRBJ2-1, with D maybe TRBD2 (6 bases). Germline V gene data show CDR1 as SQVTM and CDR2 as ANQGSEA. Trimming cost V 4 bases and J 0 bases, with 13 bases left between them. The CDR3 extends over 15 amino acids. The CDR3 DNA sequence: TGCAGCGTTGTGGGCGGGGAGAGCTCCTACAATGAGCAGTTCTTC. It encodes CSVVGGESSYNEQFF.

This sequence joins TRBV6-5 and TRBJ2-5, with 9 bases lining up with TRBD1. The V gene's germline CDR1 is MNHEY and CDR2 SVGAGI. The CDR3 length is 16 residues. The V and J ends lost 0 bases and 5 bases, in that order; junction bases with no gene match: 7. The CDR3 nucleotides are TGTGCCAGCAGTTACTCAGGGACAGGGATTGAGGAGACCCAGTACTTC. Protein sequence: CASSYSGTGIEETQYF.

In its sample, this clone was seen once. The chain links TRBV29-1 to TRBJ1-1, with D possibly TRBD1 on 6 matching bases. Trimming stripped 7 bases from V and 1 base from J, with 13 bases between. CDR1 is SQVTM, CDR2 ANQGSEA, per germline. This CDR3 contains 13 residues. This CDR3 is CSGVRGTNTEAFF. The CDR3 DNA is TGCAGCGGGGTAAGGGGGACGAACACTGAAGCTTTCTTT.

The chain has TRBV9 and TRBJ1-5; D gene ambiguous. This CDR3 contains 13 residues. Per germline, CDR1 SGDLS and CDR2 YYNGEE. Trimming left V 4 bases short and J 7 bases short, with 12 bases between. CDR3 sequence reads: CASSSRHNQPQHF. CDR3 sequence (DNA): TGTGCCAGCAGCTCTCGACACAACCAGCCCCAGCATTTT. The whole variable domain, remainder taken from reference TRBV9 and TRBJ1-5, is DSGVTQTPKHLITATGQRVTLRCSPRSGDLSVYWYQQSLDQGLQFLIQYYNGEERAKGNILERFSAQQFPDLHSELNLSSLELGDSALYFCASSSRHNQPQHFGDGTRLSIL.

This clone was picked up one time. The chain employs TRBV7-2 and TRBJ2-1, with unresolved D. Trimming cost V 2 bases and J 4 bases, with 9 bases left between them. This CDR3 has 14 amino acids. CDR1 is SGHTA and CDR2 is FQGNSA in the germline V gene. Written as DNA, the CDR3 is TGTGCCAGCAGCTTACCCATGCAGTACAATGAGCAGTTCTTC. Amino acids: CASSLPMQYNEQFF.

This chain links TRBV30 with TRBJ2-3; D is tentatively TRBD1 or TRBD2 (5 bases each). CDR1 is GTSNPN, CDR2 SVGIG, per germline (reference sequence). CDR3 length: 15 amino acids. V lost 3 bases and J 0 bases, leaving 13 bases between the germline ends. In DNA form, the CDR3 reads TGTGCCTGGAGAGGGGTAGCGACTAGCACAGATACGCAGTATTTT. Translated: CAWRGVATSTDTQYF.

The chain employs TRBV12-5 and TRBJ1-1; D might be TRBD1 (5 bases). The CDR3 has 14 residues. Germline assignment: CDR1 LGHNT and CDR2 FRNRAP. Trimming removed 1 base from V and 0 bases from J, with 6 bases in between. As DNA, the CDR3 is TGTGCTAGTGGTTTGGGACAGATGAACACTGAAGCTTTCTTT. Translating it yields CASGLGQMNTEAFF.